There are a few counts of the clone carrying this T cell receptor (beta chain). Some clones are missing from TCRdb's copy, which holds only in-frame ones; the method was immunoSEQ multiplex PCR. The table includes about 150,000 clones, approximately 94% detected once. This CDR3 is built from 16 residues. V dropped 4 bases and J dropped 8; count of bases not matched to a gene: 13. Germline values: CDR1 SGHTA, CDR2 FQGNSA. This record belongs to a study of control samples from healthy donors and cancer patients. This receptor was identified in a man aged 35 to 55 in good health. The chain combines TRBV7-2 with TRBJ1-4, with 7 bases aligning to TRBD1. Sequenced: blood. CDR3 DNA: TGTGCCAGCAGCTCATTTCCAAGGGGGCGGGACGAAAAACTGTTTTTT. This encodes CASSSFPRGRDEKLFF.